This record looks at one T cell receptor beta chain sequence and its context. The specificity of this receptor is unknown. No base qualities exist here, and no much larger clone lies one base off it. CDR1 and CDR2 are read off the germline V gene as MDHEN and SYDVKM. The V end gives up 7 bases and the J end 11 bases, leaving 13 bases in the junction not matched to a gene. Reading from cysteine to phenylalanine, the CDR3 counts 14 amino acids. Of all the DNA, just the CDR3 is kept, 42 bases in frame from base 1. The method was 5' RACE. The instrument given in TCRdb is Illumina HiSeq 2500. A second roughly 6 to 12 cycle PCR used a sample-barcoded 5' primer and a J-beta primer mix. A unique molecular identifier was introduced onto each TCR beta cDNA molecule by a template-switch 5' adaptor carrying 12 random nucleotides. Each sample yielded at least 2.5 million CDR3-containing paired-end reads. All of the RNA was converted into first-strand cDNA using the Mint cDNA synthesis kit, with a TRBC-specific oligonucleotide serving as the primer. After uracil-DNA glycosylase treatment, a first 18-cycle PCR used universal primers M1SS and BC2_uni_R on all cDNA. In the source study's methods: For normalization, 1 million high-quality reads, each with a distinct molecular identifier, were randomly selected from each sample. Instead of being binned into consensus sequences, reads with shared molecular identifiers were discarded. MiTCR, run with a Q25 quality threshold and the strictest error-elimination algorithm, handled CDR3 identification, clonotype clustering and error correction. A nonparametric unseen species model using Euler transformation provided a lower-bound estimate of total TCR beta diversity. TCRdb reanalyzed the raw reads on its own, using fastp at Q25 for trimming and MiXCR for clone calling, and kept in-frame beta chains. Entries are consolidated by CDR3 protein sequence, retaining the most common genes and DNA. It is TCRdb's table, rather than the study itself, that gives the V and J calls and clone size. The table for this sample lists roughly 1.5 million distinct CDR3 sequences; roughly 43% of them were counted only once. Clones ranked in the top ten supply roughly 3.7% of the sample.

The donors were under 40 Caucasian individuals from Russia, aged about 6 to 95 years, who were systemically healthy. Each donor gave around 9 milliliters of peripheral blood, collected into EDTA-treated Vacutainer tubes. Ficoll-Paque density-gradient centrifugation was used to isolate PBMCs, with at least 7 million per sample. Trizol reagent was used to extract total RNA from the PBMCs, yielding at least 6 micrograms per sample. For every donor, an aliquot of PBMCs went through flow cytometry to measure the percentages of naive CD45RAhigh/CD27high T cells. This sample is drawn from a study of blood T cells in healthy people across ages (dated by TCRdb to about 2015). For the study in its entirety: In model experiments, template switching captured roughly one uniquely barcoded TCR beta cDNA molecule for every two T cells. Donors were grouped into four age groups: young (average 16 years), middle-aged (around 39), aged (roughly 67) and long-lived (about 90). Age-related changes in TCR beta repertoire diversity were measured in the study by deep sequencing normalized with unique cDNA molecular identifiers. Using the same blood draw, the study looked at two additional independent replicas of 1 million unique cDNA reads for two donors, one aged 18 to 30 and the other aged 80 or older. To avoid experimental bias, donors of different ages were spread randomly across the sequencing lanes. Broad study findings and their caveats: The percentage of naive T cells measured by flow cytometry correlated strongly with observed TCR beta diversity. Total diversity estimates from one million sequenced T cells were considered lower bounds and underestimates. Observed TCR beta diversity per million T cells fell roughly linearly with age, and a significant reduction was already apparent by age around 40. Compared with the aged group, more naive CD4+ T cells, fewer expanded clones and increased TCR diversity were shown by the long-lived group, suggesting age selection. Because the CMV infection status of the donors was unknown, age-related changes in expanded clonotypes may potentially have been confounded. Bulk unsorted PBMC profiling prevented conclusive comparison of naive and antigen-experienced compartments.

Material: blood. The receptor comes from a woman aged 18-29 years in good health. The V and J segments used are TRBV28 and TRBJ2-5; the central 10 bases match TRBD1. The DNA reads TGTGCCAGCATCCAACGGGACAGGGGTTCCGGGCAGTACTTC. This yields the protein CASIQRDRGSGQYF.